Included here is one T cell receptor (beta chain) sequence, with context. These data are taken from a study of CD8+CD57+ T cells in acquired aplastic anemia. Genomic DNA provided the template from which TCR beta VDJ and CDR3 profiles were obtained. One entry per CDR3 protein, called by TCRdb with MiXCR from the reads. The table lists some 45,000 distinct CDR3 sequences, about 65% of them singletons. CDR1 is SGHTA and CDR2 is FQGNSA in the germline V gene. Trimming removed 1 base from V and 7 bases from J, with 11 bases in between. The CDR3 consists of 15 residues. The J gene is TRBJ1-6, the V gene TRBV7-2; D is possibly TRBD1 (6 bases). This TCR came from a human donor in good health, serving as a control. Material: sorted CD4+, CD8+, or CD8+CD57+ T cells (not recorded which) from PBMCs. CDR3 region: CASSLVGGPNSPLHF. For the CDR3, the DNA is TGTGCCAGCAGCTTAGTTGGGGGCCCCAATTCACCCCTCCACTTT.